One and the same sample provided the 8 T cell receptor beta chains below, sequenced in a study of PD-L1 blockade in urothelial cancer. TCRdb's copy holds only in-frame clones and misses some; the assay was immunoSEQ multiplex PCR. The sample has 30,000 to 45,000 clones, 84% seen once. Described time point: peripheral blood 6 weeks after treatment start. Source: PBMCs, taken around atezolizumab (anti-PD-L1) treatment. The receptors stem from a man in his forties or fifties with urothelial cancer.

The chain has TRBV6-5 and TRBJ2-7, with no clear D. CDR3 size: 12 residues. Trimming removed 2 bases at V and 3 bases at J, with 5 bases between. Germline lookup yields CDR1 MNHEY and CDR2 SVGAGI. CDR3 protein: CASSYSNYEQYF. CDR3 DNA: TGTGCCAGCAGTTACAGCAACTACGAGCAGTACTTC.

V gene TRBV27 combines with J gene TRBJ1-2; TRBD1 aligns across 7 bases. Germline CDR1 MNHEY, CDR2 SMNVEV (reference sequence). Unmatched junction bases numbered 11, after V lost 6 bases and J lost 4 bases. This CDR3 contains 15 residues. In nucleotides, the CDR3 is TGTGCCAGCAGCCTTAATCCAGGGGGAGGCTATGGCTACACCTTC. It encodes CASSLNPGGGYGYTF.

The chain employs TRBV7-9 and TRBJ2-7, with D tentatively TRBD2 (7 bases). This CDR3 comprises 14 residues. Germline V gene sequence: CDR1 SEHNR, CDR2 FQNEAQ (reference sequence). The V end was cut by 1 base, the J end by 3 bases, with 10 bases between. CDR3 nucleotide sequence: TGTGCCAGCAGCTTAGGGGGGGGCAGCTACGAGCAGTACTTC. Translation gives CASSLGGGSYEQYF.

This chain joins TRBV5-1 and TRBJ2-3; 10 bases align to TRBD1. J gave up 0 bases and V 2 bases, and 3 bases lay outside the gene matches. Germline CDR1 reads SGHRS; CDR2 reads YFSETQ. This CDR3 region has 16 residues. In DNA, the CDR3 is TGCGCCAGCAGCTTCGGGGACAGGGGTAGCACAGATACGCAGTATTTT. Residues: CASSFGDRGSTDTQYF.

The rearrangement uses TRBV10-2 and TRBJ2-1; 10 nucleotides match TRBD2. The ends lost 4 bases at V and 7 bases at J; junction bases unmatched: 13. Germline V gives CDR1 WSHSY, CDR2 SAAADI. This CDR3 region has 17 residues. The CDR3: CASSGQAGLAGVNEQFF. The CDR3 nucleotides are TGCGCCAGCAGTGGACAGGCTGGGCTAGCGGGAGTAAATGAGCAGTTCTTC.

In this sample, this clone turned up a few times. The chain has TRBV21-1 and TRBJ2-3; no DNA check was done on the table's D call, TRBD2. TRBV21-1 is recorded as a pseudogene. The CDR3 has 13 residues. The CDR3 loop reads CASSALGGSPQYF. CDR3 in DNA: TGTGCCAGCAGCGCCCTGGGGGGTTCTCCGCAGTATTTT.

This clone was seen once. The gene calls are TRBV7-6 and TRBJ2-3; D is possibly TRBD2 (6 bases). This CDR3 is 16 amino acids long. Between the trimmed V and J ends, which lost 4 bases and 4 bases, there was a span of 18 bases. The germline CDR1 and CDR2 sequences are SGHVS and FNYEAQ. CDR3 residues: CASSSKTRGKADTQYF. DNA for the CDR3: TGTGCCAGCAGCTCTAAGACTAGGGGAAAGGCAGATACGCAGTATTTT.

The V and J genes are TRBV7-3 and TRBJ2-3; D might be TRBD1 (6 bases). The CDR3 spans 17 residues. From germline, CDR1 is SGHTA and CDR2 FQGTGA. The V gene lost 0 bases and the J gene lost 2 bases, with 15 bases spanning the gap. The CDR3 region is CASSLTPSGQLTDTQYF. For the CDR3, the DNA is TGTGCCAGCAGCTTAACGCCTTCCGGACAGCTCACAGATACGCAGTATTTT.